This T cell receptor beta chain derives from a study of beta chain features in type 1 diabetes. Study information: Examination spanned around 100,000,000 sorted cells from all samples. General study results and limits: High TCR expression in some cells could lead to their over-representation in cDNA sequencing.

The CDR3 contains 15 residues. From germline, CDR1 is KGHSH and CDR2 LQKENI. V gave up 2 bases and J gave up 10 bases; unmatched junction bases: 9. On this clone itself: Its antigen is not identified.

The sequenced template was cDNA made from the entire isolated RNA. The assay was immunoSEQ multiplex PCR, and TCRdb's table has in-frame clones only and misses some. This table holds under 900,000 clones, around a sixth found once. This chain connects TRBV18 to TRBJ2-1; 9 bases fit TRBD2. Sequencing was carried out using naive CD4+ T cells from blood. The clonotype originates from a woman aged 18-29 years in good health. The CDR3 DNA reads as TGTGCCAGCTCACCAGGCCTAGCGGGACGTACCGAGCAGTTCTTC. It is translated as CASSPGLAGRTEQFF.